This T cell receptor beta chain appears in the sequencing data of a study of blood T cells in healthy people across ages. Every donor gave 8 to 10 milliliters of peripheral blood. A second roughly 7 to 11 cycle PCR used barcoded and J-beta primers. Every single cDNA molecule received a tag from a template-switch adaptor with 12 random nucleotides. In TCRdb, the 5' RACE reads were re-called with MiXCR into one record per CDR3 protein. The sample records around 500,000 distinct CDR3 sequences, less than 60% being singletons. This clonotype has only a few counts. This sequence originates from a man older than 75 in good health. Sample: blood.

The CDR3 DNA sequence: TGTGCCAGCAGTTACTCCCGGACGCCAAGTGGAGCCAACGTCCTGACTTTC. This sequence encodes CASSYSRTPSGANVLTF. The genes are TRBV6-6 and TRBJ2-6; unclear D gene. Germline V CDR1 and CDR2: MNHNY, SVGAGI (reference sequence). V lost 0 bases and J 7 bases, leaving 16 bases between the germline ends. CDR3 length: 17 amino acids.